Shown below are 24 T cell receptor beta chains from a single sample sequenced in a study of T cell responses to AZD1222 COVID-19 vaccine. TCRdb's table, derived via immunoSEQ multiplex PCR, lists solely in-frame clones and lacks some. The sample includes some 93,000 clones, 88% seen only once; the top ten take around 10%. Sequenced here: peripheral blood, sampled 28 days after the second AZD1222 dose. These receptor sequences come from an adult who received the AZD1222 COVID-19 vaccine.

This clone was recorded a few times. The chain is built from TRBV28 and TRBJ2-7, with 8 bases fitting TRBD2. J lost 5 bases, V lost 4 bases, and 10 bases had no gene match. Germline V gene sequence: CDR1 MDHEN, CDR2 SYDVKM. There are 15 residues in the CDR3. The CDR3 sequence is CASSSLPGTRDEQYF. The CDR3 region has the DNA TGTGCCAGCAGTTCTCTACCCGGGACTAGGGACGAGCAGTACTTC.

The V and J genes are TRBV10-2 and TRBJ2-5, with D perhaps matching TRBD2 (5 bases). Between the trimmed V and J ends, which lost 0 bases and 7 bases, there was a span of 15 bases. The CDR3 is 15 amino acids. The germline gives CDR1 WSHSY, CDR2 SAAADI. The CDR3 bases are TGCGCCAGCAGTGAGTCGTTGGGAGTAAGAGGGACCCAGTACTTC. Protein sequence: CASSESLGVRGTQYF.

The V and J genes are TRBV9 and TRBJ2-3; D ambiguous. The length of the CDR3 is 13 residues. Looked up from germline, CDR1 is SGDLS and CDR2 is YYNGEE. The V end was cut by 1 base, the J end by 2 bases, with 5 bases between. CDR3 sequence reads: CASSVPPTDTQYF. The CDR3 DNA sequence: TGTGCCAGCAGCGTACCTCCCACAGATACGCAGTATTTT.

The rearrangement joins TRBV19 to TRBJ1-2; 7 nucleotides match TRBD1. V lost 9 bases and J lost 1; bases outside the gene matches: 32. This CDR3 contains 22 residues. Germline lookup yields CDR1 LNHDA and CDR2 SQIVND (reference sequence). This CDR3 is CASTPRALPASGTEYVNYGYTF. In DNA form, the CDR3 reads TGTGCCAGCACCCCCCGGGCCCTACCCGCCTCCGGGACAGAGTACGTTAACTATGGCTACACCTTC.

The chain has TRBV29-1 and TRBJ1-2; TRBD1 might be the D (6 bases). The V and J ends lost 4 bases and 2 bases respectively, with 8 bases between them. Germline CDR1 and CDR2: SQVTM and ANQGSEA. The CDR3 has 12 amino acids. The CDR3 spells CSVVTGNYGYTF. The CDR3 DNA reads TGCAGCGTTGTGACAGGAAACTATGGCTACACCTTC.

This chain uses TRBV25-1 with TRBJ1-2; the D gene is possibly TRBD1 (6 bases). The CDR3 runs to 15 residues. Trimming left V 7 bases short and J 4 bases short, with 19 bases between. CDR1 MGHDK and CDR2 SYGVNS come from the germline V gene. CDR3 sequence: CASTRTGGAVYGYTF. For the CDR3, the DNA is TGTGCCAGCACCCGAACGGGGGGGGCTGTCTATGGCTACACCTTC.

This clone was detected only once. The chain recombines TRBV5-4 with TRBJ2-3; D remains unclear. The CDR3 extends over 13 amino acids. Germline lookup yields CDR1 SGHNT and CDR2 YYREEE (reference sequence). V gave up 2 bases and J gave up 0 bases, with 4 bases separating them. CDR3 nucleotide sequence: TGTGCCAGCAGCTTATCTAGCACAGATACGCAGTATTTT. This codes for CASSLSSTDTQYF.

This clone was observed a handful of times. A much larger clone lies one base from this, so it may be a read error. The same CDR3 can be traced to other DNA sequences in this sample. The chain links TRBV7-2 to TRBJ2-1, with D perhaps given as TRBD1 or TRBD2 (5 bases each). There are 14 residues in the CDR3. Germline CDR1 reads SGHTA; CDR2 reads FQGNSA. V lost 0 bases, J lost 4 bases, and 7 bases lay in between. The CDR3 coding sequence is TGTGCCAGCAGCTTAGCGGGGGTTTACAATGAGCAGTTCTTC. As protein: CASSLAGVYNEQFF.

The CDR3 DNA sequence: TGTGCCAGCAGCCCGCGACAGGGTTTGAACACTGAAGCTTTCTTT. It codes for CASSPRQGLNTEAFF. This sequence joins TRBV9 and TRBJ1-1, with 7 bases lining up with TRBD1. Germline lookup yields CDR1 SGDLS and CDR2 YYNGEE. This CDR3 region has 15 residues. After removal of 4 bases from V and 0 bases from J, the junction contained 6 bases not matched to a gene.

The chain links TRBV3-1 (or the pseudogene TRBV3-2) to TRBJ2-7, with D unresolved. The CDR3 totals 15 residues. Germline V CDR1 and CDR2: LGHDT, YNNKEL (reference sequence). Trimming pared 4 bases from V and 3 bases from J, leaving 16 bases between. Written as DNA, the CDR3 is TGTGCCAGCAGCCGGCCCGGCAGAAGGAGCTACGAGCAGTACTTC. Protein: CASSRPGRRSYEQYF.

As regards this clone: Additional DNA sequences in this sample encode the identical CDR3. The chain carries TRBV28 and TRBJ1-4; TRBD1 agrees at 8 bases. Germline V CDR1 and CDR2: MDHEN, SYDVKM. The J segment lost 5 bases and the V segment lost 5 bases, leaving 7 bases of the junction unmatched. There are 15 residues in the CDR3. CDR3 nucleotides: TGTGCCAGCAGTCCCGGGACAGGACCGAATGAAAAACTGTTTTTT. Protein sequence: CASSPGTGPNEKLFF.

The rearrangement uses TRBV4-1 and TRBJ1-3; D possibly corresponds to TRBD1 (5 bases). This CDR3 region has 17 residues. Germline V gene lookup returns CDR1 MGHRA and CDR2 YSYEKL. Trimming took 4 bases from V and 4 from J, leaving 20 bases between them. CDR3 loop: CASSRTTAGSSGNTIYF. The CDR3 nucleotides are TGCGCCAGCAGCCGGACGACGGCAGGGTCCAGCGGAAACACCATATATTTT.

This chain links TRBV6-6 with TRBJ2-5; 9 nucleotides line up with TRBD2. Germline V CDR1 and CDR2: MNHNY, SVGAGI (reference sequence). CDR3 size: 15 residues. Losses at the gene ends were 0 bases for V and 4 bases for J; bases not matched to a gene: 3. The CDR3 reads CASSYSRGGGETQYF. The CDR3 nucleotides are TGTGCCAGCAGTTACTCGCGGGGGGGCGGAGAGACCCAGTACTTC.

V usage is TRBV5-4 and J usage is TRBJ2-2; TRBD1 matches 9 bases. The germline CDR1 and CDR2 sequences are SGHNT and YYREEE (reference sequence). V dropped 4 bases and J dropped 3; count of bases not matched to a gene: 7. CDR3 size: 16 residues. CDR3 region: CASSRGGQGDTGELFF. Here the CDR3 DNA reads TGTGCCAGCAGCCGAGGGGGACAGGGTGACACCGGGGAGCTGTTTTTT.

The chain has TRBV28 and TRBJ2-7, with TRBD1 identical over 7 bases. Germline V gene lookup returns CDR1 MDHEN and CDR2 SYDVKM. CDR3 length: 13 amino acids. Trimming removed 8 bases from V and 5 bases from J; junction bases left unmatched: 9. CDR3 amino acids: CASLRQGQNEQYF. The CDR3 DNA reads TGTGCCAGCCTCCGACAGGGCCAGAACGAGCAGTACTTC.

The chain joins TRBV19 to TRBJ2-1, with 8 bases fitting TRBD1. Germline V CDR1 and CDR2: LNHDA, SQIVND (reference sequence). The CDR3 consists of 15 residues. J gave up 1 base and V 5 bases, and 4 bases lay outside the gene matches. CDR3 loop: CASSPGQVSYNEQFF. The CDR3 DNA follows: TGTGCCAGTAGTCCGGGACAGGTTTCCTACAATGAGCAGTTCTTC.

The CDR3 spells CASSQDSFPPLHF. In DNA, the CDR3 is TGCGCCAGCAGCCAAGACAGCTTTCCACCCCTCCACTTT. The chain combines TRBV4-1 with TRBJ1-6, with D hard to call. Germline V gives CDR1 MGHRA, CDR2 YSYEKL. The CDR3 is 13 residues long. Trimming removed 0 bases at V and 11 bases at J, with 8 bases between.

In DNA form, the CDR3 reads TGTGCCAGCAGCTCCCTTCGCGAGCAGTACTTC. It translates to CASSSLREQYF. The chain couples TRBV5-6 to TRBJ2-7; no definite D call. Germline CDR1 SGHDT, CDR2 YYEEEE. Trimming cost V 3 bases and J 6 bases, with 7 bases left between them. The CDR3 sequence is 11 residues long.

The rearrangement links TRBV9 to TRBJ1-1, with D possibly matching TRBD1 (5 bases). CDR1 is SGDLS and CDR2 is YYNGEE in the germline V gene. This CDR3 is 15 amino acids long. V was shortened by 2 bases and J by 0 bases, with 11 bases between the two germline ends. DNA for the CDR3: TGTGCCAGCAGCGTGTCTGGGGGGATGAACACTGAAGCTTTCTTT. This translates into CASSVSGGMNTEAFF.

The table lists this clone with a few counts. The J gene is TRBJ1-5, the V gene TRBV7-9; D gene uncertain. CDR1 and CDR2 (germline): SEHNR, FQNEAQ (reference sequence). The CDR3 spans 13 residues. V lost 5 bases and J 7 bases, leaving 12 bases between the germline ends. The CDR3 DNA sequence: TGTGCCAGCAGCCATGGTTCCGGGCAGCCCCAGCATTTT. It encodes CASSHGSGQPQHF.

The genes are TRBV6-1 and TRBJ1-2; 12 nucleotides match TRBD1. Germline CDR1 reads MNHNS; CDR2 reads SASEGT. This CDR3 has 15 amino acids. V lost 3 bases, J lost 2 bases, and 1 base stayed unmatched. CDR3 nucleotides: TGTGCCAGCAGTGAGGGACAGGGGGCGAACTATGGCTACACCTTC. Its protein is CASSEGQGANYGYTF.

V usage is TRBV11-3 and J usage is TRBJ2-5; 7 bases are shared with TRBD2. Per germline, CDR1 SGHNT and CDR2 YENEEA. J lost 4 bases, V lost 2 bases, and 10 bases had no gene match. The CDR3 covers 16 residues. The CDR3 is CASSLSVGEGPETQYF. The DNA of the CDR3 is TGTGCCAGCAGCTTAAGCGTAGGGGAGGGTCCAGAGACCCAGTACTTC.

The genes are TRBV5-6 and TRBJ1-4; D remains ambiguous. The CDR3 has 14 residues. CDR1 is SGHDT and CDR2 is YYEEEE in the germline V gene. V was clipped by 2 bases and J by 8 bases, with 13 bases between them. The CDR3 loop reads CASSLSPPREKLFF. As DNA, the CDR3 is TGTGCCAGCAGCTTAAGCCCCCCACGGGAAAAACTGTTTTTT.

The chain combines TRBV5-6 with TRBJ1-2; D is unresolved. The CDR3 runs 13 residues. Germline CDR1 is SGHDT and CDR2 is YYEEEE. V was shortened by 2 bases and J by 1 base, with 6 bases between the two germline ends. The CDR3: CASSFSDNYGYTF. The CDR3 region has the DNA TGTGCCAGCAGCTTTTCAGATAACTATGGCTACACCTTC.